This T cell receptor (beta chain) is from a study of blood T cell repertoires in COVID-19. Study-level information: Collection of acute and convalescent COVID-19 samples took place in the United States, Italy and Spain. Sources were T cells, B-cell-depleted T cells, or PBMCs; the material itself was cDNA or gDNA.

TCRdb's table, derived via immunoSEQ multiplex PCR, lists solely in-frame clones and lacks some. Of fewer than 150,000 clones in the sample, roughly four fifths were seen once. Between the trimmed V and J ends, which lost 2 bases and 0 bases, there was a span of 7 bases. CDR3 size: 14 residues. In germline, CDR1 is KGHSH, CDR2 LQKENI. Sequencing was carried out using PBMCs or T cells enriched from blood (not recorded which). This receptor was taken from a man younger than 40 who had recovered from COVID-19. This chain uses TRBV18 with TRBJ2-5, with no clear D. The CDR3 sequence: CASSPMNYQETQYF. CDR3 nucleotides: TGTGCCAGCTCACCAATGAACTACCAAGAGACCCAGTACTTC.